What follows are 29 T cell receptor beta chains derived from one specimen sequenced in a study of naive and memory T cell subsets. The beta constant-region primer was an equimolar mix of two oligonucleotides covering TRBC1 and TRBC2. Ligated cDNA was amplified by four rounds of PCR with nested alpha and beta constant-region primers and SP2. In TCRdb, the UMI-ligation and nested PCR reads were re-called with MiXCR into one record per CDR3 protein. Of about 90,000 distinct CDR3 sequences listed, roughly 10% are singletons. Their antigens remain unidentified. Regarding the study as a whole: Possibly reflecting memory cells re-expressing CD45RA, a few larger clonotypes occurred in naive repertoires, especially CD8.

The sample was naive CD4+ T cells from blood. The receptors here all came from a human donor in good health.

The V gene is TRBV29-1, the J gene TRBJ1-2; D is perhaps TRBD1 (5 bases). CDR1 is SQVTM, CDR2 ANQGSEA, per germline. This CDR3 comprises 12 residues. The V end lost 3 bases, the J end lost 8 bases, and 13 bases lay between the germline ends. DNA for the CDR3: TGCAGCGTTGACCGGGGGGTTACGGGCTACACCTTC. Protein sequence: CSVDRGVTGYTF.

CDR3 protein: CASSLALSRGGNTEAFF. The CDR3 DNA is TGTGCCAGCAGCTTAGCGCTAAGTAGGGGAGGGAACACTGAAGCTTTCTTT. The chain carries TRBV7-9 and TRBJ1-1; tentative D call: TRBD1 (5 bases). There are 17 residues in the CDR3. Germline values: CDR1 SEHNR, CDR2 FQNEAQ (reference sequence). The V and J ends lost 0 bases and 1 base respectively, with 15 bases between them.

This clonotype came up many times. This chain links TRBV6-5 with TRBJ2-3; D not resolved. Looked up from germline, CDR1 is MNHEY and CDR2 is SVGAGI. The V gene lost 5 bases and the J gene lost 4 bases, with 13 bases spanning the gap. There are 14 residues in the CDR3. The CDR3 sequence is CASSPRQVADTQYF. Here the CDR3 DNA reads TGTGCCAGCAGTCCCCGGCAGGTAGCAGATACGCAGTATTTT.

This clonotype has at least ten counts. V gene TRBV4-2 combines with J gene TRBJ2-2; 10 nucleotides match TRBD1. The germline gives CDR1 LGHNA, CDR2 YNFKEQ. Trimming took 6 bases from V and 7 from J; bases not matched to a gene: 17. There are 18 residues in the CDR3. The CDR3 protein is CASRRQAGTGEIIGELFF. CDR3 in DNA: TGTGCCAGCAGACGCCAGGCCGGGACAGGGGAAATCATCGGGGAGCTGTTTTTT.

V usage is TRBV3-1 and J usage is TRBJ1-5; unclear D gene. V lost 4 bases and J lost 1, with 8 bases in between. Germline CDR1 is LGHDT and CDR2 is YNNKEL (reference sequence). The CDR3 contains 14 residues. The CDR3 DNA sequence: TGTGCCAGCAGCCCGCGGGCGAGCAATCAGCCCCAGCATTTT. This translates into CASSPRASNQPQHF.

In its sample, this clonotype was seen a few times. The J gene is TRBJ2-1, the V gene TRBV6-2 or TRBV6-3; possibly TRBD1 for D (5 bases). V dropped 2 bases and J dropped 0 bases, with 11 bases sitting between them. CDR3 length equals 16 residues. Germline V gives CDR1 MNHEY, CDR2 SVGEGT. CDR3 nucleotide sequence: TGTGCCAGCAGTTACCCGACAGTGAGCTCCTACAATGAGCAGTTCTTC. This translates into CASSYPTVSSYNEQFF.

This clonotype was counted only a few times. The chain joins TRBV10-3 to TRBJ1-1; D gene unclear. Germline V lookup: CDR1 ENHRY, CDR2 SYGVKD. The V end lost 3 bases, the J end lost 0 bases, and 5 bases lay between the germline ends. The CDR3 covers 13 residues. In DNA, the CDR3 is TGTGCCATCAGTGACAGCATGAACACTGAAGCTTTCTTT. Protein product: CAISDSMNTEAFF.

The genes are TRBV20-1 and TRBJ2-5; the D call may be TRBD1 or TRBD2 (5 bases each). Germline V lookup: CDR1 DFQATT, CDR2 SNEGSKA (reference sequence). Trimming removed 3 bases at V and 1 base at J, with 12 bases between. This CDR3 has 14 residues. This CDR3 is CSASRDRGQETQYF. CDR3 DNA sequence: TGCAGTGCTAGCCGGGACCGGGGCCAAGAGACCCAGTACTTC.

This clonotype has just a few counts. The V gene is TRBV20-1, the J gene TRBJ2-1; D possibly corresponds to TRBD1 (6 bases). The V and J ends lost 5 bases and 7 bases respectively, with 21 bases between them. CDR3 size: 15 residues. Germline V CDR1 and CDR2: DFQATT, SNEGSKA (reference sequence). CDR3 nucleotide sequence: TGCAGTGCTGAACTCATAAAGGGGGTCAGGAATGAGCAGTTCTTC. It translates to CSAELIKGVRNEQFF.

The J gene is TRBJ2-2, the V gene TRBV3-1; no clear D gene. The germline gives CDR1 LGHDT, CDR2 YNNKEL (reference sequence). V was trimmed by 1 base and J by 2 bases, leaving 5 bases between them. This CDR3 contains 14 residues. The CDR3, as DNA: TGTGCCAGCAGCCAAGTACCCAACACCGGGGAGCTGTTTTTT. This codes for CASSQVPNTGELFF.

This clonotype occurred a few times. The rearrangement joins TRBV5-4 to TRBJ2-7, with D perhaps matching TRBD1 or TRBD2 (5 bases each). The CDR3 is 14 amino acids. Germline V gene lookup returns CDR1 SGHNT and CDR2 YYREEE (reference sequence). V was clipped by 4 bases and J by 2 bases, with 13 bases between them. This chain's CDR3 is CASSVGDPPYEQYF. For the CDR3, the DNA is TGTGCCAGCAGCGTTGGGGACCCTCCCTACGAGCAGTACTTC.

This clonotype appeared a few times. The rearrangement links TRBV14 to TRBJ1-2; maybe TRBD1 (6 bases). CDR3 length: 13 residues. Germline loops: CDR1 SGHDN, CDR2 FVKESK. Deletions cut 6 bases from V and 7 bases from J, with 15 bases between. The CDR3 sequence is CASSPRQASGYTF. CDR3 nucleotides: TGTGCCAGCAGTCCGAGACAGGCCAGTGGCTACACCTTC.

The gene calls are TRBV2 and TRBJ2-7; D ambiguous. The CDR3 is made up of 14 amino acids. The V and J ends lost 6 bases and 0 bases respectively, with 12 bases between them. The V gene's germline CDR1 is SNHLY and CDR2 FYNNEI. CDR3 bases: TGTGCCAGCAGGACGGCTAAAAGCTCCTACGAGCAGTACTTC. Its protein product is CASRTAKSSYEQYF.

This clonotype was picked up many times. This chain links TRBV7-2 with TRBJ2-1; D is unresolved. The V end lost 1 base, the J end lost 3 bases, and 16 bases lay between the germline ends. Per germline, CDR1 SGHTA and CDR2 FQGNSA. The CDR3 is 17 residues long. DNA for the CDR3: TGTGCCAGCAGCTTAGGGGCCCGGACCGTCTTCTACAATGAGCAGTTCTTC. This encodes CASSLGARTVFYNEQFF.

In this sample, this clonotype turned up many times. The CDR3 region is CASRRSGTDTQYF. As DNA, the CDR3 is TGTGCCAGCAGAAGGTCAGGCACAGATACGCAGTATTTT. V is TRBV11-2 and J is TRBJ2-3; D is ambiguous. Germline CDR1 is SGHAT and CDR2 is FQNNGV. This CDR3 contains 13 residues. V was trimmed by 6 bases and J by 1 base, leaving 8 bases between them.

This clonotype was recorded a few times. This sequence joins TRBV7-2 and TRBJ1-6; TRBD1 matches 7 bases. The germline CDR1 and CDR2 sequences are SGHTA and FQGNSA. The CDR3 extends over 16 amino acids. Trimming cost V 5 bases and J 9 bases; bases outside gene matches: 13. The CDR3 spells CASSPDRTGGLSPLHF. The CDR3 nucleotides are TGTGCCAGCAGCCCGGACAGGACGGGAGGACTTTCACCCCTCCACTTT.

At least ten counts were recorded for this clonotype. V and J are TRBV18 and TRBJ2-2; 8 nucleotides align to TRBD1. Germline V lookup: CDR1 KGHSH, CDR2 LQKENI. Trimming removed 3 bases from V and 5 bases from J; junction bases left unmatched: 11. The CDR3 is 17 amino acids. The CDR3 loop reads CASSPRQGILLTGELFF. As DNA, the CDR3 is TGTGCCAGCTCACCTAGACAGGGGATTCTACTTACCGGGGAGCTGTTTTTT.

This clonotype has a handful of counts. This rearrangement joins TRBV12-3 or TRBV12-4 to TRBJ1-2; D is unresolved. Trimming cost V 6 bases and J 5 bases, with 4 bases left between them. The CDR3 extends over 10 amino acids. The CDR3 loop is CASRGYGYTF. The CDR3 region has the DNA TGTGCCAGCAGGGGGTATGGCTACACCTTC.

The rearrangement links TRBV27 to TRBJ2-7, with a tentative D call TRBD1 (5 bases). Trimming left V 10 bases short and J 3 bases short, with 19 bases between. This CDR3 spans 14 amino acids. CDR1 is MNHEY and CDR2 is SMNVEV in the germline V gene (reference sequence). The CDR3 DNA follows: TGTGCCACCAGCCCCTGGGGCCCCAGCTACGAGCAGTACTTC. Translation: CATSPWGPSYEQYF.

This clonotype was observed many times. The V and J genes are TRBV2 and TRBJ2-3; D gene unclear. The CDR3 is made up of 14 amino acids. Germline V gene data show CDR1 as SNHLY and CDR2 as FYNNEI. With 3 bases removed from V and 2 bases from J, the gap between germline ends came to 9 bases. CDR3 DNA sequence: TGTGCCAGCAGTGACGCACAGCACACAGATACGCAGTATTTT. This sequence encodes CASSDAQHTDTQYF.

The chain employs TRBV30 and TRBJ1-1; TRBD1 might be the D (6 bases). V was clipped by 1 base and J by 7 bases, with 13 bases between them. CDR1 and CDR2 (germline): GTSNPN, SVGIG (reference sequence). CDR3 length: 13 residues. The CDR3 DNA sequence: TGTGCCTGGAGTGGCAGGGGCCATGGTGAAGCTTTCTTT. Its protein is CAWSGRGHGEAFF.

The rearrangement uses TRBV20-1 and TRBJ2-7; D is unclear. The V gene lost 1 base and the J gene lost 3 bases, with 10 bases spanning the gap. The CDR3 runs to 13 residues. Germline CDR1 is DFQATT and CDR2 is SNEGSKA (reference sequence). The CDR3 here is CSARVQSSYEQYF. The DNA for the CDR3 is TGCAGTGCTAGAGTTCAGAGTAGCTACGAGCAGTACTTC.

Many counts were recorded for this clonotype. The chain uses TRBV20-1 and TRBJ2-1; unclear D gene. V shed 3 bases and J shed 10 bases, with 13 bases lying between them. This CDR3 spans 12 amino acids. CDR1 and CDR2 from the germline V gene are DFQATT and SNEGSKA (reference sequence). In DNA form, the CDR3 reads TGCAGTGCTAGGGACCCTGCGAAGGAGCAGTTCTTC. Translating it yields CSARDPAKEQFF.

This clonotype was picked up a small number of times. Here the CDR3 DNA reads TGCAGTGCTAGAAGGTCTAGGGCGGCCTCCTACAATGAGCAGTTCTTC. Its protein product is CSARRSRAASYNEQFF. This sequence joins TRBV20-1 and TRBJ2-1; D call uncertain. The length of the CDR3 is 16 residues. In germline, CDR1 is DFQATT, CDR2 SNEGSKA (reference sequence). V was shortened by 2 bases and J by 0 bases, with 14 bases between the two germline ends.

This clonotype was seen repeatedly, ten times or more. V is TRBV3-1 and J is TRBJ2-3; 7 bases fit TRBD2. Germline V gene sequence: CDR1 LGHDT, CDR2 YNNKEL (reference sequence). CDR3 length: 15 residues. Unmatched junction bases numbered 6, after V lost 3 bases and J lost 3 bases. Here the CDR3 DNA reads TGTGCCAGCAGCCACCTACTAGCGCCTACAGATACGCAGTATTTT. The encoded protein is CASSHLLAPTDTQYF.

The genes are TRBV12-3 or TRBV12-4 and TRBJ2-3; the D gene could be TRBD1 or TRBD2 (7 bases each). Trimming shortened V by 10 bases and J by 4 bases, and 18 bases separated the two germline ends. The CDR3 totals 14 residues. CDR3: CANANRGGADTQYF. The CDR3 nucleotides read TGTGCCAACGCGAACAGGGGAGGGGCAGATACGCAGTATTTT.

Many counts were recorded for this clonotype. The chain is built from TRBV12-3 or TRBV12-4 and TRBJ1-3; D uncertain. Trimming stripped 5 bases from V and 0 bases from J, with 11 bases between. This CDR3 has 15 residues. The CDR3 DNA is TGTGCCAGCAGTCGTGGACTGCTCTCTGGAAACACCATATATTTT. Translated: CASSRGLLSGNTIYF.

This clonotype was found a few times. The chain joins TRBV14 to TRBJ1-1; D is undetermined. The CDR3 covers 15 residues. V was trimmed by 1 base and J by 1 base, leaving 10 bases between them. Looked up from germline, CDR1 is SGHDN and CDR2 is FVKESK. In DNA form, the CDR3 reads TGTGCCAGCAGCCAAGGATGGGGTCAGAACACTGAAGCTTTCTTT. Translated: CASSQGWGQNTEAFF.

This clonotype appeared a few times. The genes are TRBV28 and TRBJ1-2; 7 bases map to TRBD1. CDR3 size: 14 residues. The junction had 12 bases not matched to a gene; V was cut back by 3 bases and J by 11 bases. In germline, CDR1 is MDHEN, CDR2 SYDVKM. The CDR3 DNA is TGTGCCAGCAGTTTGCCGGGACAGACGAGTTTGTACACCTTC. Amino acid sequence: CASSLPGQTSLYTF.